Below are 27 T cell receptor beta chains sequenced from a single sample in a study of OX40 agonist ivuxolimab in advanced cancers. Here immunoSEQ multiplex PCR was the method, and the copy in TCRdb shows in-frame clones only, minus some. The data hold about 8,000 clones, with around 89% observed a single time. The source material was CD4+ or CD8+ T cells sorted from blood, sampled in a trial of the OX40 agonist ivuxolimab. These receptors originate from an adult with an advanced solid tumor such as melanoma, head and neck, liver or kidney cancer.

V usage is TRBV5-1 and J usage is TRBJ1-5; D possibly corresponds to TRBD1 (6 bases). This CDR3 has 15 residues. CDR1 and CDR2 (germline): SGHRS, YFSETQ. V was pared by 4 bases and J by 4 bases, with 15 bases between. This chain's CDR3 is CASSIGTTANQPQHF. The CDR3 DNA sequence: TGCGCCAGCAGCATCGGGACAACGGCAAATCAGCCCCAGCATTTT.

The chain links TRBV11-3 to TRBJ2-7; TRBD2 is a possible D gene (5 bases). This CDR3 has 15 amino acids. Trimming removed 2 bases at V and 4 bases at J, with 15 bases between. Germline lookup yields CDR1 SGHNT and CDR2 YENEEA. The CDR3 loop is CASSLTGNNLYEQYV. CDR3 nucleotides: TGTGCCAGCAGCTTAACCGGGAATAATCTATACGAGCAGTACGTC.

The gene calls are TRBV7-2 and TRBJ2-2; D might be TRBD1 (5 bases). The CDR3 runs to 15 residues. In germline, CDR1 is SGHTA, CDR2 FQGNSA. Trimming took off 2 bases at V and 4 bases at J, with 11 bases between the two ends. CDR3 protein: CASSLQGPVTGELFF. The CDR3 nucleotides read TGTGCCAGCAGCTTACAGGGTCCGGTCACCGGGGAGCTGTTTTTT.

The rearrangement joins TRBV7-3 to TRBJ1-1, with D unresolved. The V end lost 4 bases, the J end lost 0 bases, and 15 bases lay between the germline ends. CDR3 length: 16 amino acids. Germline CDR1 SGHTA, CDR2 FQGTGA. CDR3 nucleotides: TGTGCCAGCAGCTCGCAGGAACTGGGAATGAACACTGAAGCTTTCTTT. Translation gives CASSSQELGMNTEAFF.

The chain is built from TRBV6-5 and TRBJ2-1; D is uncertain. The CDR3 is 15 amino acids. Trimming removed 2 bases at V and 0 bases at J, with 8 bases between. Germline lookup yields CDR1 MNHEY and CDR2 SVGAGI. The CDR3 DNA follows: TGTGCCAGCAGTTACCAGGCGAGCTCCTACAATGAGCAGTTCTTC. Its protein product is CASSYQASSYNEQFF.

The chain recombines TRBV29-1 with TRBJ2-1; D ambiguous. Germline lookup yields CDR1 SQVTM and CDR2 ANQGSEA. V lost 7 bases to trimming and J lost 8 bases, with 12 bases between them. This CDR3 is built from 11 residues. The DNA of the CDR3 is TGCAGCGGGGGAAAAGGGCATGAGCAGTTCTTC. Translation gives CSGGKGHEQFF.

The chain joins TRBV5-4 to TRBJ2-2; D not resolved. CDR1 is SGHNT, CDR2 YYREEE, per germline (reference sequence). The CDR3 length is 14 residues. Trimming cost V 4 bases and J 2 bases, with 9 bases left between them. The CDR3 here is CASSRALNTGELFF. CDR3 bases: TGTGCCAGCAGCCGAGCCCTAAACACCGGGGAGCTGTTTTTT. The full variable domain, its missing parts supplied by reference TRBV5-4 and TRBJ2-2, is ETGVTQSPTHLIKTRGQQVTLRCSSQSGHNTVSWYQQALGQGPQFIFQYYREEENGRGNFPPRFSGLQFPNYSSELNVNALELDDSALYLCASSRALNTGELFFGEGSRLTVL.

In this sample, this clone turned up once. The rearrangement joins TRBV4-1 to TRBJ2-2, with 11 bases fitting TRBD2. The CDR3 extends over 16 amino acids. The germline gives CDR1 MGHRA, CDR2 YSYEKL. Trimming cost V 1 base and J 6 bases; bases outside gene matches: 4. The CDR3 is CASSQVAGGGPGELFF. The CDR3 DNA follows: TGCGCCAGCAGCCAAGTAGCGGGAGGGGGTCCCGGGGAGCTGTTTTTT.

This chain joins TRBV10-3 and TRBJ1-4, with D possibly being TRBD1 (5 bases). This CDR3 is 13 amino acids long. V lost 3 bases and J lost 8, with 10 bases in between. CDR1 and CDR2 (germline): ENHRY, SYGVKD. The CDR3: CAISDQGGEKLFF. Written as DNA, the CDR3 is TGTGCCATCAGTGACCAGGGTGGAGAAAAACTGTTTTTT.

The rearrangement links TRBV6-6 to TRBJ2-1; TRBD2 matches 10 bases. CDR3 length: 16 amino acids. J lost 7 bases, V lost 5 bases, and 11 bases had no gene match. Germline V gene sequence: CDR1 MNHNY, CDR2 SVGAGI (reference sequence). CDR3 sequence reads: CASSGARAGGRNEQFF. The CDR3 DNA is TGTGCCAGCAGTGGGGCTCGAGCGGGAGGGAGGAATGAGCAGTTCTTC.

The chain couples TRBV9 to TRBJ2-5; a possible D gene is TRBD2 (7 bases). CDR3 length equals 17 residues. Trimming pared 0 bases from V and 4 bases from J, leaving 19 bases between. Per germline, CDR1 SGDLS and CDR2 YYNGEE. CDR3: CASSVGARGGGRETQYF. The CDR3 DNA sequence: TGTGCCAGCAGCGTAGGAGCTAGGGGAGGGGGTCGAGAGACCCAGTACTTC. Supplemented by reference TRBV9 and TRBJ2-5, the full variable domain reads DSGVTQTPKHLITATGQRVTLRCSPRSGDLSVYWYQQSLDQGLQFLIQYYNGEERAKGNILERFSAQQFPDLHSELNLSSLELGDSALYFCASSVGARGGGRETQYFGPGTRLLVL.

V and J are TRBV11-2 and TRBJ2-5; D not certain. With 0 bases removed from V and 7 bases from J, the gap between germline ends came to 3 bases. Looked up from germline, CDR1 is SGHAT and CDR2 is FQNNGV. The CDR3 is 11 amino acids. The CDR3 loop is CASSLEGTQYF. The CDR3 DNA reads TGTGCCAGCAGCTTAGAAGGGACCCAGTACTTC.

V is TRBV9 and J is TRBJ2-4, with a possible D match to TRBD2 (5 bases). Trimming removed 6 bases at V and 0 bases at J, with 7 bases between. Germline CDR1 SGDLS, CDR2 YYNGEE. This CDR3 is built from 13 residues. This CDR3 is CASIRGAKNIQYF. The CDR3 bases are TGTGCCAGCATTCGGGGAGCCAAAAACATTCAGTACTTC.

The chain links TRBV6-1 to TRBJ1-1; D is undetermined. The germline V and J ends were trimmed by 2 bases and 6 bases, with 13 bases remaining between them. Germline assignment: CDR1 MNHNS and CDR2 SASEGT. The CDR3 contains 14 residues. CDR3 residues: CASSESLGRAEAFF. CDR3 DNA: TGTGCCAGCAGTGAATCGCTGGGTCGGGCTGAAGCTTTCTTT.

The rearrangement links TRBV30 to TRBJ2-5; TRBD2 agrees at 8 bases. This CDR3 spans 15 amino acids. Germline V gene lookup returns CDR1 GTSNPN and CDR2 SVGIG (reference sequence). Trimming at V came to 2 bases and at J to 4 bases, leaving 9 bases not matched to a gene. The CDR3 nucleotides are TGTGCCTGGAGTTTCCCGGGGGGGGCCCCAGAGACCCAGTACTTC. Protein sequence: CAWSFPGGAPETQYF.

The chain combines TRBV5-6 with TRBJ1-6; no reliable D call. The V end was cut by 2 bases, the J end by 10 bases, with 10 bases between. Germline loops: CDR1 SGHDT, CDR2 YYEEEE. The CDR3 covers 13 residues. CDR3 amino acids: CASSLGEPSPLHF. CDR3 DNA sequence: TGTGCCAGCAGCTTAGGAGAACCGTCACCCCTCCACTTT.

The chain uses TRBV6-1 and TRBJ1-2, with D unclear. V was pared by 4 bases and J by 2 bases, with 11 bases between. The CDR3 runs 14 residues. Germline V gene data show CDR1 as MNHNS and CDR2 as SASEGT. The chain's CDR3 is CASSVGLGNYGYTF. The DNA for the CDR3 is TGTGCCAGCAGTGTCGGCCTGGGGAACTATGGCTACACCTTC.

The CDR3 nucleotides are TGTGCCAGCAGCCGCTCTACAGGGACGGACGCTTTCTTT. This codes for CASSRSTGTDAFF. V usage is TRBV7-6 and J usage is TRBJ1-1; D possibly corresponds to TRBD1 (6 bases). The germline CDR1 and CDR2 sequences are SGHVS and FNYEAQ. This CDR3 contains 13 residues. The V end lost 5 bases, the J end lost 11 bases, and 18 bases lay between the germline ends.

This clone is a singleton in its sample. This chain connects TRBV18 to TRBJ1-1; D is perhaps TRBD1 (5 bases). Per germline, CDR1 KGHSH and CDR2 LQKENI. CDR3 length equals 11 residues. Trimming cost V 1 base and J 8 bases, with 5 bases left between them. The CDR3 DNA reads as TGTGCCAGCTCACCACGGACAGAAGCTTTCTTT. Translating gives CASSPRTEAFF.

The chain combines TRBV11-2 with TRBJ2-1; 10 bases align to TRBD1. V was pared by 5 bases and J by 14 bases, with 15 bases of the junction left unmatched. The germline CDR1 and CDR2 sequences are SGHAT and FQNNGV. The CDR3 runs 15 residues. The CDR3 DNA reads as TGTGCCAGCAGCCTCCGACAGGGGGCGCCTGATTGGAAGTTCTTC. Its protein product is CASSLRQGAPDWKFF.

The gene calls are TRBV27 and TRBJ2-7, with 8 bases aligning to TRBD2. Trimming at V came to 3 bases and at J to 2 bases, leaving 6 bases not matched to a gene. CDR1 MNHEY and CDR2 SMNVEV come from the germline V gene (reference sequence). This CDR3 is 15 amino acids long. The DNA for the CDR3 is TGTGCCAGCAGTTTTTTCCGGGGGGGGACCTACGAGCAGTACTTC. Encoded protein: CASSFFRGGTYEQYF.

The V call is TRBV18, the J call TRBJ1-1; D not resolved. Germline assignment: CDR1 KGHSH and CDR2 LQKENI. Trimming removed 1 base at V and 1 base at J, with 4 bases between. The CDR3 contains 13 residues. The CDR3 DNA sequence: TGTGCCAGCTCACCACAGGGGAACACTGAAGCTTTCTTT. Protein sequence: CASSPQGNTEAFF.

The CDR3 sequence: CASSLLENYGYTF. CDR3 coding DNA: TGTGCCAGCAGTTTATTGGAGAACTATGGCTACACCTTC. V is TRBV28 and J is TRBJ1-2; D is ambiguous. The CDR3 loop spans 13 amino acids. Germline CDR1 and CDR2: MDHEN and SYDVKM. V lost 1 base to trimming and J lost 2 bases, with 5 bases between them.

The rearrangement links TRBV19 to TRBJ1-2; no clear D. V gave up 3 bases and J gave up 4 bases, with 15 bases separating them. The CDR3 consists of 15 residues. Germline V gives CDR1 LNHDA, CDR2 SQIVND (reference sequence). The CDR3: CASSMGPTRGYGYTF. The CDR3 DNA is TGTGCCAGTAGTATGGGCCCAACACGGGGCTATGGCTACACCTTC.

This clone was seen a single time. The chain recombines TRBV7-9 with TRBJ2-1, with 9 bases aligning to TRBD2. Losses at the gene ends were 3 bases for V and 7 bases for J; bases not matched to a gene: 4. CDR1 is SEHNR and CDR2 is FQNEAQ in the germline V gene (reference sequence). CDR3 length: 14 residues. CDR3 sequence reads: CASSLSGRLNEQFF. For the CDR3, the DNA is TGTGCCAGCAGCTTGAGCGGGAGGCTTAATGAGCAGTTCTTC. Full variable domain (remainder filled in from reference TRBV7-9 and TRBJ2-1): DTGVSQNPRHKITKRGQNVTFRCDPISEHNRLYWYRQTLGQGPEFLTYFQNEAQLEKSRLLSDRFSAERPKGSFSTLEIQRTEQGDSAMYLCASSLSGRLNEQFFGPGTRLTVL.

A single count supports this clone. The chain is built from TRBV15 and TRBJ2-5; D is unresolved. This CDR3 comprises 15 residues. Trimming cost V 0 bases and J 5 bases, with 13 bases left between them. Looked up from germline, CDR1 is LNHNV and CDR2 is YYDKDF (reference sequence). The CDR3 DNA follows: TGTGCCACCAGCAGAGATACCGGGTCGGGTGAGACCCAGTACTTC. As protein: CATSRDTGSGETQYF.

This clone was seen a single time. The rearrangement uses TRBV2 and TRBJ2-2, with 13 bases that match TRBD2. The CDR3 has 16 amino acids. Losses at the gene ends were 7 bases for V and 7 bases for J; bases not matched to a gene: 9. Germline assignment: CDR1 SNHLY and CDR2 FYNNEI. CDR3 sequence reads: CASKGLAGVYGGELFF. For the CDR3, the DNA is TGTGCCAGCAAAGGACTAGCGGGAGTTTATGGCGGGGAGCTGTTTTTT. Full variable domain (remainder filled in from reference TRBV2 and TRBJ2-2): EPEVTQTPSHQVTQMGQEVILRCVPISNHLYFYWYRQILGQKVEFLVSFYNNEISEKSEIFDDQFSVERPDGSNFTLKIRSTKLEDSAMYFCASKGLAGVYGGELFFGEGSRLTVL.